What follows describes a single T cell receptor beta chain. Given a much more abundant clone one base away, this may be a read error. Time point in this sample: persistent/refractory GD, antithyroid drugs over 5 years with positive TRAb. RNA extracted from PBMCs served as the sequencing template. Xi'an, China, was home to the endocrinology department that provided patients. These data come from a study of regulatory T cells in long-lasting Graves disease. The V gene end was trimmed by 0 bases and the J gene end by 7 bases; junction bases not matched to a gene: 6. The CDR3 sequence is 14 residues long. Germline CDR1 reads SGHVS; CDR2 reads FNYEAQ. In building TCR beta libraries, iRepertoire HTBI primers were used together with Arm-PCR of CDR3 regions. TCRdb re-called the multiplex PCR reads with MiXCR, one entry per CDR3 protein. The table includes about 470,000 distinct CDR3 sequences, about a fifth detected once.

The V and J genes are TRBV7-6 and TRBJ2-7, with 7 bases lining up with TRBD1. Sequencing used peripheral blood mononuclear cells (PBMCs), obtained when the disease was refractory, from a patient treated with antithyroid drugs. The receptor was derived from a female donor with Graves disease. The CDR3 loop reads CASSLAGGGWEQYF. CDR3 DNA sequence: TGTGCCAGCAGCTTAGCAGGGGGCGGGTGGGAGCAGTACTTC.